This TCR beta chain comes out of a study of blood T cells in healthy people across ages. Study information: There was about one barcoded beta molecule captured by template switching per two T cells.

The CDR3 runs 13 residues. Germline CDR1 ENHRY, CDR2 SYGVKD. V was pared by 0 bases and J by 8 bases, with 5 bases between. The study drew donors from healthy Caucasian individuals in Russia aged about 6 to 90. Researchers report isolating at least 6 million PBMCs per sample. The second PCR ran roughly 6 to 11 cycles with a sample-barcoded 5' primer and J-beta primers. Each cDNA molecule received a tag from a template-switch adaptor that had 12 random nucleotides. TCRdb re-analysed the 5' RACE reads in MiXCR, keeping a single row per CDR3 protein. The table has about 1,000,000 distinct CDR3 sequences, under 45% seen once. A few counts support this clonotype.

The receptor was isolated from a woman aged 60-70 years in good health. The chain has TRBV10-3 and TRBJ1-6, with D unresolved. The specimen was blood. The CDR3 reads CAISESRDSPLHF. In DNA, the CDR3 is TGTGCCATCAGTGAGTCGAGGGATTCACCCCTCCACTTT.